This record covers a single TCR beta chain. This record comes from a study of blood T cell repertoires in COVID-19. Study overall: Samples representing acute and convalescent COVID-19 were sourced from the United States, Italy and Spain. T cells, B-cell-depleted T cells, or PBMCs provided the cDNA or gDNA that served as material.

Trimming shortened V by 0 bases and J by 2 bases, and 11 bases separated the two germline ends. CDR1 and CDR2 (germline): SGHTA, FQGNSA. This CDR3 spans 16 amino acids. Per the study methods: From reference gene primer amplification, estimates of nucleated cell counts were derived. TCRdb's copy holds only in-frame clones and misses some; the assay was immunoSEQ multiplex PCR. V and J calls and clone size follow that table, whereas D and trimming were derived from the DNA. The sample comprises about 300,000 clones, over 80% of which are singletons, and approximately 6% rests with the top ten. This TCR derives from a woman between 50 and 59 years old with COVID-19, enrolled during active disease. V gene TRBV7-2 combines with J gene TRBJ1-5; D possibly corresponds to TRBD1 (6 bases). The sequenced sample was peripheral blood. The CDR3 spells CASSLAGGEGNQPQHF. In nucleotides, the CDR3 is TGTGCCAGCAGCTTAGCAGGGGGTGAGGGCAATCAGCCCCAGCATTTT. Combining the CDR3 with reference TRBV7-2 and TRBJ1-5 gives the whole variable domain GAGVSQSPSNKVTEKGKDVELRCDPISGHTALYWYRQSLGQGLEFLIYFQGNSAPDKSGLPSDRFSAERTGGSVSTLTIQRTQQEDSAVYLCASSLAGGEGNQPQHFGDGTRLSIL.